The clone carrying this T cell receptor (beta chain) was seen ten or more times. The target antigen is unknown. This sample is drawn from a study of T cell repertoires in cytomegalovirus infection. About the study: Public signatures in TCR beta pointed to CMV infection and matching HLA type. General study findings and limits: CMV carriers with the relevant HLA were identified by cumulative public TCR beta family frequency. HLA-C-restricted, CMV-specific TCR beta clonotypes were dominant ex vivo.

There are 14 residues in the CDR3. The germline V and J ends were trimmed by 5 bases and 2 bases, with 10 bases remaining between them. Using its own MiXCR run on the reads, TCRdb lists one record per CDR3 protein. The table includes about 180,000 distinct CDR3 sequences, approximately 14% detected once. The TCR sequence derives from a human donor in good health (CMV status not recorded). Some clones in this sample may be carry-over from other donors' samples. The rearrangement links TRBV12-3 or TRBV12-4 to TRBJ2-1; D uncertain. The sequenced material came from PBMCs. As DNA, the CDR3 is TGTGCCAGCAGTGTGGACCCGGCCTACAATGAGCAGTTCTTC. Translation gives CASSVDPAYNEQFF.